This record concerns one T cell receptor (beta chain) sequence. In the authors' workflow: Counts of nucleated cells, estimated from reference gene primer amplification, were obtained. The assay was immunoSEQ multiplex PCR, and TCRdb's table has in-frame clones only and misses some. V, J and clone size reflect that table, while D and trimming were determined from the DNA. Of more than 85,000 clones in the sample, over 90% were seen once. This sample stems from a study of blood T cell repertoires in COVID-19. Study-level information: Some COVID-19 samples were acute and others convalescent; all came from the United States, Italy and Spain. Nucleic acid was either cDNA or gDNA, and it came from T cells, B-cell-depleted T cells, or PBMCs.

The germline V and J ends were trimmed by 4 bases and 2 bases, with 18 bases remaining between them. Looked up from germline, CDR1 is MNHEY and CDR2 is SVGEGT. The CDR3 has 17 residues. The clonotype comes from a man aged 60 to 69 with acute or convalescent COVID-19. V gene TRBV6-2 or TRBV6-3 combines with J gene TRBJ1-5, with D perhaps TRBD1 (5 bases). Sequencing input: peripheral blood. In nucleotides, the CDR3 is TGTGCCAGCAGTTCCCGACAGTTGGTGAAGGGCAATCAGCCCCAGCATTTT. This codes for CASSSRQLVKGNQPQHF.